What follows is one TCR beta chain and its context. Its antigen remains unidentified. The PCR made use of 60 Vbeta and 13 Jbeta primers. Sequencing used immunoSEQ multiplex PCR; TCRdb keeps in-frame clones, though not all of them. The sample lists approximately 150,000 clones, about 80% occurring once. These data belong to a study of cytomegalovirus exposure and HLA in healthy donors. Study as a whole: Sequencing of some 200 million T cells in an earlier analysis found under 120 million unique TCR beta sequences. The early release's HLA-typed donors yielded 65 million to 85 million unique TCRs.

Germline lookup yields CDR1 SGHTA and CDR2 FQGNSA. The CDR3 spans 15 residues. V trimming: 1 base; J trimming: 4 bases; junction bases outside the gene matches: 4. Overall study results and limits: In an earlier analysis, in 620 or so donors, most V segments appeared productive either ~90% or ~30% of the time. Overall, approximately 150 TCR beta chains were annotated as cytomegalovirus-associated.

The sequence derives from a woman aged 18 to 35 in good health and CMV-seropositive. The rearrangement uses TRBV7-2 and TRBJ2-1, with 7 bases that match TRBD2. Sequencing input: PBMCs. Here the CDR3 reads CASSLDWGGYNEQFF. As DNA, the CDR3 is TGTGCCAGCAGCTTAGATTGGGGGGGATACAATGAGCAGTTCTTC. Variable domain in full (rest from reference TRBV7-2 and TRBJ2-1): GAGVSQSPSNKVTEKGKDVELRCDPISGHTALYWYRQSLGQGLEFLIYFQGNSAPDKSGLPSDRFSAERTGGSVSTLTIQRTQQEDSAVYLCASSLDWGGYNEQFFGPGTRLTVL.